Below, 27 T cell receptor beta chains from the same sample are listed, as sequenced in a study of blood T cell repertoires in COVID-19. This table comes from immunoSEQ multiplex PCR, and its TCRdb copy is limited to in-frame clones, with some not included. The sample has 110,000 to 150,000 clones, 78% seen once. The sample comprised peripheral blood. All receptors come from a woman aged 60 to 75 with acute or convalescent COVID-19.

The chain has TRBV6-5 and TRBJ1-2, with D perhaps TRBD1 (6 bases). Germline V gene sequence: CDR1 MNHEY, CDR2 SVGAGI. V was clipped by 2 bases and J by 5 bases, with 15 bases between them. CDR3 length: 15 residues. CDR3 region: CASSYGPQGLYGYTF. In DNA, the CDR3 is TGTGCCAGCAGTTACGGACCACAGGGTTTATATGGCTACACCTTC.

The CDR3 sequence: CASSVFRGNTGELFF. The CDR3 nucleotides are TGTGCCAGCAGCGTCTTCAGGGGCAACACCGGGGAGCTGTTTTTT. V and J are TRBV9 and TRBJ2-2, with a possible D match to TRBD1 (6 bases). V was pared by 2 bases and J by 2 bases, with 10 bases between. The CDR3 has 15 residues. Germline V gene lookup returns CDR1 SGDLS and CDR2 YYNGEE.

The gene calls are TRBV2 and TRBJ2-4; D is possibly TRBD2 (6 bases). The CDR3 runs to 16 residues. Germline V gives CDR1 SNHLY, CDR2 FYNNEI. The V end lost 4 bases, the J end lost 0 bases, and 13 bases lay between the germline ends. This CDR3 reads CASSGWDSLAKNIQYF. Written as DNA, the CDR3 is TGTGCCAGCAGTGGCTGGGACTCGCTAGCCAAAAACATTCAGTACTTC.

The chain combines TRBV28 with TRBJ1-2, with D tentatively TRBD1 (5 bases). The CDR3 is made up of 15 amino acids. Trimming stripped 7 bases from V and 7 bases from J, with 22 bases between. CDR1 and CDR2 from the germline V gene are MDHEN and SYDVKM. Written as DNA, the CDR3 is TGTGCCAGCACCCCGGCGGCAGGGTCCCCCTCTGGCTACACCTTC. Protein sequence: CASTPAAGSPSGYTF.

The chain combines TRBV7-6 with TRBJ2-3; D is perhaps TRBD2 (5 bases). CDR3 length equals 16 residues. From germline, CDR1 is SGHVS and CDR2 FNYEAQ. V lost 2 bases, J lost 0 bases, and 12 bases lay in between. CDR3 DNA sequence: TGTGCCAGCAGCTTACAAGCGGCAGCGAGCACAGATACGCAGTATTTT. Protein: CASSLQAAASTDTQYF.

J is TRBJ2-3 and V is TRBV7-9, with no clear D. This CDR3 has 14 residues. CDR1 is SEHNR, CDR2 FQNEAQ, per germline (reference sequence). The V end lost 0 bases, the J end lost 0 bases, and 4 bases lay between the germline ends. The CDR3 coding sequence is TGTGCCAGCAGCTTAGCGGCTAGCACAGATACGCAGTATTTT. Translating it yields CASSLAASTDTQYF.

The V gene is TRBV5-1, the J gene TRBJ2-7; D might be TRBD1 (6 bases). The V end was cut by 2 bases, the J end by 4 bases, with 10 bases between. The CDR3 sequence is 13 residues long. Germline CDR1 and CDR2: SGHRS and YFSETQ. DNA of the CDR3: TGCGCCAGCAGCTTTGGGACAACTTACGAGCAGTACTTC. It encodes CASSFGTTYEQYF.

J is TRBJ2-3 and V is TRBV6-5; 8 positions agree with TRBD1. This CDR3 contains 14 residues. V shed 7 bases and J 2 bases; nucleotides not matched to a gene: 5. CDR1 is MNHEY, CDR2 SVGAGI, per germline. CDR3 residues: CASNLQGDTDTQYF. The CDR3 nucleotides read TGTGCCAGCAATTTACAGGGGGACACAGATACGCAGTATTTT.

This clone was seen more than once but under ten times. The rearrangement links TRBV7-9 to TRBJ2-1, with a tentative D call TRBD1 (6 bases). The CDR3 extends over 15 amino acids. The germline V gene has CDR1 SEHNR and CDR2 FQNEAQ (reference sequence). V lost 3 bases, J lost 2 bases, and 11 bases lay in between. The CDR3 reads CASSFLQGAYNEQFF. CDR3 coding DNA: TGTGCCAGCAGCTTCCTACAGGGTGCCTACAATGAGCAGTTCTTC.

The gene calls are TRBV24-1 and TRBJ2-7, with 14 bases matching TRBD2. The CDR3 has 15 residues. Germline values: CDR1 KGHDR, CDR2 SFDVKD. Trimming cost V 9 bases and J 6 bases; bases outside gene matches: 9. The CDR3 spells CATPGLAGDVSEQYF. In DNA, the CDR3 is TGTGCCACCCCGGGACTAGCGGGAGATGTATCCGAGCAGTACTTC.

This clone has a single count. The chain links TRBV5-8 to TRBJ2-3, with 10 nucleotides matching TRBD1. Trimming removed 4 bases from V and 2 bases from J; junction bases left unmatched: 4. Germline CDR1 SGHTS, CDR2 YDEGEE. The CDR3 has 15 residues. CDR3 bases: TGTGCCAGCAGCGTCGGACAGGGGGACACAGATACGCAGTATTTT. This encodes CASSVGQGDTDTQYF.

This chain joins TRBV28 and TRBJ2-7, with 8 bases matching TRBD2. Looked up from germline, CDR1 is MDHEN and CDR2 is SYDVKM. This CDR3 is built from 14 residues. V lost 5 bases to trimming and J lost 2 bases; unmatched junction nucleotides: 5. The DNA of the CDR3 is TGTGCCAGCAGTCCGGGACTAGTTCCCTACGAGCAGTACTTC. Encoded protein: CASSPGLVPYEQYF. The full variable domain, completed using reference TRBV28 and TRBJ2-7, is DVKVTQSSRYLVKRTGEKVFLECVQDMDHENMFWYRQDPGLGLRLIYFSYDVKMKEKGDIPEGYSVSREKKERFSLILESASTNQTSMYLCASSPGLVPYEQYFGPGTRLTVT.

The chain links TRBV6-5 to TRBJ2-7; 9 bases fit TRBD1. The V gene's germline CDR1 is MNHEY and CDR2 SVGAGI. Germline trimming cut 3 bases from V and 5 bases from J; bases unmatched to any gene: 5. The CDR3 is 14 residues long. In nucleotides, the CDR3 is TGTGCCAGCAGTTATTATCGGACAGGGGACGAGCAGTACTTC. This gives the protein CASSYYRTGDEQYF.

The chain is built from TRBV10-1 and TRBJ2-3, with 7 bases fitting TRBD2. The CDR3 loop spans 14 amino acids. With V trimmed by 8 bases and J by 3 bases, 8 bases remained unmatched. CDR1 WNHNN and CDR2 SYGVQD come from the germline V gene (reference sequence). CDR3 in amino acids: CASFVGGVTDTQYF. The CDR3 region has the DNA TGCGCCAGCTTCGTGGGAGGGGTTACAGATACGCAGTATTTT.

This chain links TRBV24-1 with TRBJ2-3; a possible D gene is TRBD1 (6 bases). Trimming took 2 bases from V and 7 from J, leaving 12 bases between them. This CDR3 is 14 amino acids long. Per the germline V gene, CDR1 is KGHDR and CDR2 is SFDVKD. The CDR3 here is CATSDSTGSNTQYF. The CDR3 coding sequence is TGTGCCACCAGTGATTCGACAGGTTCTAATACGCAGTATTTT.

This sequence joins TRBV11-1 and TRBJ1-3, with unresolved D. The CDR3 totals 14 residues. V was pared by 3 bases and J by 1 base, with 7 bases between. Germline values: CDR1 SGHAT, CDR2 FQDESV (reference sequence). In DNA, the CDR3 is TGTGCCAGCAGCTTCGGTCTGTCTGGAAACACCATATATTTT. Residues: CASSFGLSGNTIYF.

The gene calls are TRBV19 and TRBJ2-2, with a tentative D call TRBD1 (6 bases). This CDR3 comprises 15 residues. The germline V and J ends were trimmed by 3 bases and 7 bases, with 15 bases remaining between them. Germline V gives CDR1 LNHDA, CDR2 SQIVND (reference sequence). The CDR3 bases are TGTGCCAGTAGTATCAATTTAGCCAGGGGCGGGGAGCTGTTTTTT. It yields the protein CASSINLARGGELFF.

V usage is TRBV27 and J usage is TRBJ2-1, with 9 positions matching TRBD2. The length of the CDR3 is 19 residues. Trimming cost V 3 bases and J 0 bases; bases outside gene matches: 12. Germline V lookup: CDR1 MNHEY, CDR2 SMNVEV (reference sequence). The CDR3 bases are TGTGCCAGCAGTTTGATGGGCGGGAGGGTCCTAAGCTCCTACAATGAGCAGTTCTTC. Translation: CASSLMGGRVLSSYNEQFF.

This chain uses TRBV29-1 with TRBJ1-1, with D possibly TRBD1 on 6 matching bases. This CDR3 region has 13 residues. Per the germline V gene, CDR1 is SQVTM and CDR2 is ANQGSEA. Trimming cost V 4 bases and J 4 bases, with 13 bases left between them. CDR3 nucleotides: TGCAGCGTTGGTCGGGACATAATCACTGAAGCTTTCTTT. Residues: CSVGRDIITEAFF.

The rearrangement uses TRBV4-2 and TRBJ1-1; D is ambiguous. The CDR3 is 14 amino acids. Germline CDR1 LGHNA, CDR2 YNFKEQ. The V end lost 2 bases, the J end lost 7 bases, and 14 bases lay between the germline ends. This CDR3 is CASSQPWSTLEAFF. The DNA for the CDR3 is TGTGCCAGCAGCCAACCTTGGTCGACTCTTGAAGCTTTCTTT.

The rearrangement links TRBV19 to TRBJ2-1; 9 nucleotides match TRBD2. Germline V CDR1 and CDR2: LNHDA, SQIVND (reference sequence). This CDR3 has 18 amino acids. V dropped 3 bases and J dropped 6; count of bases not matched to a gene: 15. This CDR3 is CASSIGIAIAGALNEQFF. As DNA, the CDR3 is TGTGCCAGTAGTATTGGAATAGCTATAGCGGGAGCTCTCAATGAGCAGTTCTTC.

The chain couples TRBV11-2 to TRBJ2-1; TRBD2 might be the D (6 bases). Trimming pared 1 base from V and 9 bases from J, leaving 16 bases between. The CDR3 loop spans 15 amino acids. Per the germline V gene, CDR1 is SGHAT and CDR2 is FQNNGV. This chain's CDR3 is CASSLAGDLGGEQFF. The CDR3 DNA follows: TGTGCCAGCAGCTTAGCGGGAGATCTCGGAGGTGAGCAGTTCTTC.

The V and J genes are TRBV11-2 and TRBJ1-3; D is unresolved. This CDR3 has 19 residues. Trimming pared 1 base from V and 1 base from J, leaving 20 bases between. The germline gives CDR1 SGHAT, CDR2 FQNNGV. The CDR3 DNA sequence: TGTGCCAGCAGCTTAGCCGACCCCCTGGGCAGACCTTCTGGAAACACCATATATTTT. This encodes CASSLADPLGRPSGNTIYF. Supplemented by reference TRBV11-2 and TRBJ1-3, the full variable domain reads EAGVAQSPRYKIIEKRQSVAFWCNPISGHATLYWYQQILGQGPKLLIQFQNNGVVDDSQLPKDRFSAERLKGVDSTLKIQPAKLEDSAVYLCASSLADPLGRPSGNTIYFGEGSWLTVV.

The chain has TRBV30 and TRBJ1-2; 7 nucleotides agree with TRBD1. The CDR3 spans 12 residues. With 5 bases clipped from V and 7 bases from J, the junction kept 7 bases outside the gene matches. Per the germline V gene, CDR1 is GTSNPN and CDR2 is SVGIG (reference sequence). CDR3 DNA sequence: TGTGCCTGGTTGACAGGGTTCGGTGGCTACACCTTC. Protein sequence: CAWLTGFGGYTF.

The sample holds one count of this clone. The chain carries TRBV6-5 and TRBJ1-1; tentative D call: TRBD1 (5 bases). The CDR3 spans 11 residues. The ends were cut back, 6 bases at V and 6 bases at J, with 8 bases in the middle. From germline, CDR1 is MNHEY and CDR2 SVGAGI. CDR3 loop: CASRGGPEAFF. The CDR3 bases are TGTGCCAGCAGGGGGGGACCTGAAGCTTTCTTT.

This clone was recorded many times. CDR3 region: CASSLGPVGAEQYF. The CDR3 DNA follows: TGTGCCAGCAGTTTAGGTCCAGTAGGGGCGGAGCAGTACTTC. The chain combines TRBV27 with TRBJ2-7; TRBD1 is a possible D gene (5 bases). This CDR3 has 14 amino acids. V lost 2 bases to trimming and J lost 7 bases, with 15 bases between them. The germline CDR1 and CDR2 sequences are MNHEY and SMNVEV (reference sequence).

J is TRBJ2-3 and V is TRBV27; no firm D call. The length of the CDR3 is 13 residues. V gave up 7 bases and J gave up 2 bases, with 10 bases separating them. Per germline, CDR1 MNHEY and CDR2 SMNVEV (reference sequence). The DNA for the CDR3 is TGTGCCAGCAAACGTAGCCCCACAGATACGCAGTATTTT. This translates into CASKRSPTDTQYF.